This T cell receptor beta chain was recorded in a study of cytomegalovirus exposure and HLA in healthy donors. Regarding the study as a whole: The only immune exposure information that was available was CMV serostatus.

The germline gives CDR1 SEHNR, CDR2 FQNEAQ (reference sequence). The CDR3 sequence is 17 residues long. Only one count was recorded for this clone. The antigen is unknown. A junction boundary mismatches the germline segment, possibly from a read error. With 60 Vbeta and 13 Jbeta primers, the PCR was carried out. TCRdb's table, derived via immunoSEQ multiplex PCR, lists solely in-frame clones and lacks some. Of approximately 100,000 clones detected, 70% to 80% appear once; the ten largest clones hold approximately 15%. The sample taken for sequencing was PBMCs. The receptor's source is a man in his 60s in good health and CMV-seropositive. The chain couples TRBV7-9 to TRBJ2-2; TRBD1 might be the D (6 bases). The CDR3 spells CSSSSLGRGYGTGELFF. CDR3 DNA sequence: TGTTCCAGCAGTTCATTGGGCAGGGGTTATGGGACCGGGGAGCTGTTTTTT.